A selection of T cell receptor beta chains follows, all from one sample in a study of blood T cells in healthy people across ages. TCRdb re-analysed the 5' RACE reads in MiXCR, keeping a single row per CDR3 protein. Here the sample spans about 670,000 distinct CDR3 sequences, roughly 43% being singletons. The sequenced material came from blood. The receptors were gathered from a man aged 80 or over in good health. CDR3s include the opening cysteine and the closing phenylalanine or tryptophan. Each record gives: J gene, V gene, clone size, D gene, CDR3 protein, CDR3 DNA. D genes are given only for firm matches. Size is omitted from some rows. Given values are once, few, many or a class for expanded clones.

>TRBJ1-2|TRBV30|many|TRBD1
CAWKRTGVYGYTF
TGTGCCTGGAAGAGAACAGGGGTCTATGGCTACACCTTC
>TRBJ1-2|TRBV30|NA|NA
CAWSGRLGRNYGYTF
TGTGCCTGGAGTGGAAGGTTGGGACGTAACTATGGCTACACCTTC
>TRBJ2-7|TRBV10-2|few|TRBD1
CASSGLDRTGKNEQYF
TGCGCCAGCAGTGGCCTCGACCGGACAGGGAAGAACGAGCAGTACTTC
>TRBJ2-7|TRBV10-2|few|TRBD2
CASRDSGMGYEQYF
TGCGCCAGCAGGGATAGCGGGATGGGTTACGAGCAGTACTTC
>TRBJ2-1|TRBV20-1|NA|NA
CSANEGEQFF
TGCAGTGCTAACGAGGGTGAGCAGTTCTTC
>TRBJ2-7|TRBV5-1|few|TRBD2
CASSLEFTSGSPYEQYF
TGCGCCAGCAGCTTGGAATTTACTAGCGGGAGTCCCTACGAGCAGTACTTC
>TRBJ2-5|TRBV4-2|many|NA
CASSQTPAGETQYF
TGTGCCAGCAGCCAAACGCCCGCTGGGGAGACCCAGTACTTC
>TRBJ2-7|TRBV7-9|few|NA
CASSLAHSANEQYF
TGTGCCAGCAGCTTAGCGCACTCGGCCAATGAGCAGTACTTC
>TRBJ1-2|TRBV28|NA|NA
CASSLPSGQSQYSNYGYTF
TGTGCCAGCAGTTTACCTTCCGGACAGTCTCAATACTCTAACTATGGCTACACCTTC
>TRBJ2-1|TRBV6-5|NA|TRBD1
CAGSYRIRDREQFF
TGTGCCGGCAGTTACCGCATCCGGGACAGAGAGCAGTTCTTC
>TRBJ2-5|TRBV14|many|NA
CASSQGRNQETQYF
TGTGCCAGCAGCCAAGGCAGAAACCAAGAGACCCAGTACTTC
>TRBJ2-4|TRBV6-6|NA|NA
CASSYGGGKNIQYF
TGTGCCAGCAGTTACGGGGGTGGCAAAAACATTCAGTACTTC
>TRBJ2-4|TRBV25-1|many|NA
CASREVRRTKNIQYF
TGTGCCAGCAGGGAGGTCCGACGGACCAAAAACATTCAGTACTTC
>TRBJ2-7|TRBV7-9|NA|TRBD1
CASSLSVGTGSYEQYF
TGTGCCAGCAGCTTAAGTGTCGGGACAGGGTCCTACGAGCAGTACTTC
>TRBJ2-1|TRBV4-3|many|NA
CASSQDWGAYNEQFF
TGCGCCAGCAGCCAAGATTGGGGGGCTTACAATGAGCAGTTCTTC
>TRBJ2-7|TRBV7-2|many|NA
CASSVTGGEQYF
TGTGCCAGCAGCGTTACGGGCGGCGAGCAGTACTTC
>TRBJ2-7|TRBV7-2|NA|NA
CASSFKYQLGSSYNEQYF
TGTGCCAGCAGCTTTAAGTATCAGCTGGGCAGCTCCTACAATGAGCAGTACTTC
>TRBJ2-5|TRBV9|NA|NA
CASSVALRETQYF
TGTGCCAGCAGCGTAGCCCTTCGGGAGACCCAGTACTTC
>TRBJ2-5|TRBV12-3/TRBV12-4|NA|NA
CASSLIRTPGDEQYF
TGTGCCAGCAGTTTAATTAGGACCCCGGGGGATGAGCAGTACTTC
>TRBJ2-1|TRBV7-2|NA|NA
CASSAYSGRVYNERFF
TGTGCCAGCAGCGCCTACTCCGGCAGGGTCTACAATGAGCGGTTCTTC
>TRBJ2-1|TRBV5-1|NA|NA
CASSLATSPNEQFF
TGCGCCAGCAGCTTGGCTACTAGCCCCAATGAGCAGTTCTTC
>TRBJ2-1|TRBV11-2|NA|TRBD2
CASSMTSFEQFF
TGTGCCAGCAGCATGACTAGCTTTGAGCAGTTCTTC
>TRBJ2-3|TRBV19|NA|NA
CASSTSPDTQYF
TGTGCCAGTAGCACATCCCCAGATACGCAGTATTTT
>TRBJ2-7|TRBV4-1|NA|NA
CASSQESDWSYEQYF
TGCGCCAGCAGCCAGGAGTCAGACTGGTCCTACGAGCAGTACTTC
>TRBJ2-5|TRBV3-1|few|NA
CASSQESSQYF
TGTGCCAGCAGCCAAGAAAGCTCCCAGTACTTC
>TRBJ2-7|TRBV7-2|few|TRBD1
CASSFSGTGTNEQYF
TGTGCCAGCAGCTTCTCCGGGACAGGGACGAACGAGCAGTACTTC
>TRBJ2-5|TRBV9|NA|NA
CASSVLQGSGETQYF
TGTGCCAGCAGCGTACTTCAGGGGTCGGGGGAGACCCAGTACTTC
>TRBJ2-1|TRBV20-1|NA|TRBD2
CSARVFSGLGNEQFF
TGCAGTGCTAGAGTTTTTAGCGGGCTTGGCAATGAGCAGTTCTTC
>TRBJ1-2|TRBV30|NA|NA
CAWSAEVIHDGYTF
TGTGCCTGGAGTGCTGAGGTAATCCATGATGGCTACACCTTC
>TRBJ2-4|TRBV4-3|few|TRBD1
CASSQLLGQGKQYF
TGCGCCAGCAGCCAACTGCTGGGACAGGGAAAGCAGTACTTC
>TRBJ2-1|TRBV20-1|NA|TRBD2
CSAQSGGLYEQFF
TGCAGTGCCCAAAGCGGGGGTCTTTATGAGCAGTTCTTC
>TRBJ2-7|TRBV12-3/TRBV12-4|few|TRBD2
CASSGRAGATYEQYF
TGTGCCAGCAGCGGGAGAGCGGGGGCTACCTACGAGCAGTACTTC
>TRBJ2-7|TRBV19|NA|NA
CASKGMVGGAYEQYF
TGTGCCAGCAAAGGGATGGTCGGGGGCGCGTACGAGCAGTACTTC
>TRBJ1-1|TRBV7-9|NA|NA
CASSLARVGRGEAFF
TGTGCCAGCAGCTTAGCGCGGGTAGGGCGCGGGGAAGCTTTCTTT
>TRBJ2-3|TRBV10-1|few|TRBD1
CASSVGDRGSSTDTQYF
TGCGCCAGCAGTGTCGGGGACAGGGGTTCTAGCACAGATACGCAGTATTTT
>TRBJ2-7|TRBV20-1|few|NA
CSARSPGEYNEQYF
TGCAGTGCTAGAAGTCCGGGAGAGTACAATGAGCAGTACTTC
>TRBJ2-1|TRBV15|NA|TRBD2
CATSRKQIGLASEQFF
TGTGCCACCAGCAGAAAACAAATCGGACTAGCTAGTGAGCAGTTCTTC
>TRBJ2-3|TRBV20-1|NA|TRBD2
CSAREGTSAATDTQYF
TGCAGTGCTAGAGAAGGGACTAGCGCCGCCACAGATACGCAGTATTTT
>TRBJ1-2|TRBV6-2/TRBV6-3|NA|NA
CASSVAVGVGYTF
TGTGCCAGCAGTGTTGCTGTTGGGGTTGGCTACACCTTC
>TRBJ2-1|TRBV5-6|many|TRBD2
CASSAISGPYNEQFF
TGTGCCAGCAGCGCGATTAGCGGGCCGTACAATGAGCAGTTCTTC
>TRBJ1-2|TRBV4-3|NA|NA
CASSQDYGSSNYGYTF
TGCGCCAGCAGCCAAGATTATGGCAGTTCTAACTATGGCTACACCTTC
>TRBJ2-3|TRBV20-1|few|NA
CSARGEPRSTQYF
TGCAGTGCTAGGGGCGAACCGCGGAGTACGCAGTATTTT
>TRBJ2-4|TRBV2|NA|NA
CASSGVLGTKNIQYF
TGTGCCAGCAGTGGCGTCCTAGGGACCAAAAACATTCAGTACTTC
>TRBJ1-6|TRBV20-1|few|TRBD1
CSAPTGGTYNSPLHF
TGCAGTGCTCCTACAGGGGGCACCTATAATTCACCCCTCCACTTT
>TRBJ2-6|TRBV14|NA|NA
CASSPHYNSGANVLTF
TGTGCCAGCAGCCCTCATTACAACTCTGGGGCCAACGTCCTGACTTTC
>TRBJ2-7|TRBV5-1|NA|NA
CASSLEVYYEQYF
TGCGCCAGCAGCTTGGAAGTCTACTACGAGCAGTACTTC